These T cell receptor beta chains were read from a single sample in a study of cytomegalovirus exposure and HLA in healthy donors. The data were produced by immunoSEQ multiplex PCR, yet TCRdb's version contains in-frame clones alone and is incomplete. The table shows approximately 210,000 clones, with more than 85% occurring only once. Sequenced: PBMCs. These receptors all stem from a woman in her late teens or twenties in good health and CMV-seronegative. The CDR3 runs from the conserved cysteine through the conserved F or W. A D gene is named only where the DNA matches it firmly. The listing skips clone size in some rows; elsewhere it reads once, few, many or a size class.

clone_size: -; d_call: -; v_call: TRBV6-5; j_call: TRBJ2-1; cdr3_nt: TGTGCCAGCAACACCCTGGGGGCCAATGAGCAGTTCTTC; cdr3_aa: CASNTLGANEQFF
clone_size: -; d_call: TRBD2; v_call: TRBV27; j_call: TRBJ2-3; cdr3_nt: TGTGCCAGCAGTTTATCCCTACCTCTAGCGGGACGCACAGATACGCAGTATTTT; cdr3_aa: CASSLSLPLAGRTDTQYF
clone_size: -; d_call: TRBD1; v_call: TRBV5-6; j_call: TRBJ1-2; cdr3_nt: TGTGCCAGCAGCGACCCTGGGACAGGGGACTATGGCTACACCTTC; cdr3_aa: CASSDPGTGDYGYTF
clone_size: -; d_call: -; v_call: TRBV10-3; j_call: TRBJ2-7; cdr3_nt: TGTGCCATCAGTGAGCAAACAGCTACCTACGAGCAGTACTTC; cdr3_aa: CAISEQTATYEQYF
clone_size: -; d_call: TRBD1; v_call: TRBV30; j_call: TRBJ1-4; cdr3_nt: TGTGCCTGGAGCGAGGGACAGGGGAATGAAAAACTGTTTTTT; cdr3_aa: CAWSEGQGNEKLFF
clone_size: few; d_call: TRBD1; v_call: TRBV30; j_call: TRBJ1-1; cdr3_nt: TGTGCCTGGAGTACAGGGGGGGGCACTGAAGCTTTCTTT; cdr3_aa: CAWSTGGGTEAFF
clone_size: once; d_call: TRBD1; v_call: TRBV9; j_call: TRBJ2-7; cdr3_nt: TGTGCCAGCAGCGACGGGACAGGGCTCTACGAGCAGTACTTC; cdr3_aa: CASSDGTGLYEQYF
clone_size: once; d_call: -; v_call: TRBV2; j_call: TRBJ2-7; cdr3_nt: TGTGCCAGCAATGCGGGGGCCTCCTACGAGCAGTACTTC; cdr3_aa: CASNAGASYEQYF
clone_size: once; d_call: -; v_call: TRBV6-6; j_call: TRBJ1-5; cdr3_nt: TGTGCCAGCAGTTACTCAGGGGGGGGCCAGCCCCAGCATTTT; cdr3_aa: CASSYSGGGQPQHF
clone_size: -; d_call: TRBD2; v_call: TRBV5-1; j_call: TRBJ2-7; cdr3_nt: TGCGCCAGCAGCTTGGCGGCTAGCGGGACCGCCTACGAGCAGTACTTC; cdr3_aa: CASSLAASGTAYEQYF
clone_size: -; d_call: -; v_call: TRBV6-5; j_call: TRBJ2-1; cdr3_nt: TGTGCCAGCAGTGGACAGCTACAACGGGAGCAGTTCTTC; cdr3_aa: CASSGQLQREQFF
clone_size: -; d_call: TRBD2; v_call: TRBV6-5; j_call: TRBJ2-7; cdr3_nt: TGTGCCAGCAGTTCCCGGACTAGCGGGCCCACCTACGAGCAGTACTTC; cdr3_aa: CASSSRTSGPTYEQYF
clone_size: -; d_call: TRBD2; v_call: TRBV7-6; j_call: TRBJ2-1; cdr3_nt: TGTGCCAGCAGCTTAGGAGGGACTAGCGGGTATGAGCAGTTCTTC; cdr3_aa: CASSLGGTSGYEQFF
clone_size: -; d_call: TRBD2; v_call: TRBV5-4; j_call: TRBJ2-7; cdr3_nt: TGTGCCAGCAGCTTGGGACTAGCGCTCGTCTACGAGCAGTACTTC; cdr3_aa: CASSLGLALVYEQYF
clone_size: once; d_call: -; v_call: TRBV30; j_call: TRBJ1-6; cdr3_nt: TGTGCCTGGAGTGCGGTCCTCAGGGGATCACCCCTCCACTTT; cdr3_aa: CAWSAVLRGSPLHF
clone_size: -; d_call: -; v_call: TRBV7-3; j_call: TRBJ2-3; cdr3_nt: TGTGCCAGCAGCTCCCGGACTCAAGTCAGGGGAGATACGCAGTATTTT; cdr3_aa: CASSSRTQVRGDTQYF
clone_size: -; d_call: TRBD2; v_call: TRBV10-3; j_call: TRBJ2-7; cdr3_nt: TGTGCCATCAGTAGCGTCCTAGCGGTTGAGCAGTACTTC; cdr3_aa: CAISSVLAVEQYF
clone_size: once; d_call: TRBD1; v_call: TRBV6-1; j_call: TRBJ1-2; cdr3_nt: TGTGCCAGCAGTGAGATGGGACAGACCTATGGCTACACCTTC; cdr3_aa: CASSEMGQTYGYTF
clone_size: -; d_call: -; v_call: TRBV7-8; j_call: TRBJ2-7; cdr3_nt: TGTGCCAGCAGCTCCCCCGGGGGCGAGCAGTACTTC; cdr3_aa: CASSSPGGEQYF
clone_size: -; d_call: -; v_call: TRBV7-9; j_call: TRBJ1-2; cdr3_nt: TGTGCCAGCAGCTTAGTTTGGCAGCGAAACTATGGCTACACCTTC; cdr3_aa: CASSLVWQRNYGYTF
clone_size: -; d_call: TRBD1; v_call: TRBV18; j_call: TRBJ1-6; cdr3_nt: TGTGCCAGCTCACCGGGACAGGGGAATAATTCACCCCTCCACTTT; cdr3_aa: CASSPGQGNNSPLHF
clone_size: -; d_call: -; v_call: TRBV29-1; j_call: TRBJ2-7; cdr3_nt: TGCAGCGTCCTCCGAGGAGGGGTGGACGAGCAGTACTTC; cdr3_aa: CSVLRGGVDEQYF
clone_size: -; d_call: TRBD1; v_call: TRBV9; j_call: TRBJ1-2; cdr3_nt: TGTGCCAGCAGCGCGGGACAGGGTCTGCTATATGGCTACACCTTC; cdr3_aa: CASSAGQGLLYGYTF
clone_size: -; d_call: TRBD2; v_call: TRBV7-2; j_call: TRBJ2-3; cdr3_nt: TGTGCCAGCAGCCCGGGGGGTACAGATACGCAGTATTTT; cdr3_aa: CASSPGGTDTQYF
clone_size: -; d_call: TRBD2; v_call: TRBV30; j_call: TRBJ2-7; cdr3_nt: TGTGCCTGGGGATGGGGGGGAAGAGGAGAGCAGTACTTC; cdr3_aa: CAWGWGGRGEQYF
clone_size: few; d_call: TRBD1; v_call: TRBV7-9; j_call: TRBJ2-5; cdr3_nt: TGTGCCAGCAGTTCCGGACAGGGTCAAGAGACCCAGTACTTC; cdr3_aa: CASSSGQGQETQYF
clone_size: once; d_call: -; v_call: TRBV5-4; j_call: TRBJ1-2; cdr3_nt: TGTGCCACCTCAAGGAGTGAGGGTCGTAACTATGGCTACACCTTC; cdr3_aa: CATSRSEGRNYGYTF
clone_size: -; d_call: -; v_call: TRBV6-6; j_call: TRBJ1-1; cdr3_nt: TGTGCCAGCAGTTACCCTATGAACTTCTTAGCTTTCTTT; cdr3_aa: CASSYPMNFLAFF
clone_size: -; d_call: TRBD2; v_call: TRBV5-6; j_call: TRBJ2-3; cdr3_nt: TGTGCCAGCAAGCGGGAAGGGGATACGCAGTATTTT; cdr3_aa: CASKREGDTQYF
clone_size: -; d_call: -; v_call: TRBV7-9; j_call: TRBJ1-2; cdr3_nt: TGTGCCAGCAGCTTAGTATCCGGGAACTATGGCTACACCTTC; cdr3_aa: CASSLVSGNYGYTF
clone_size: -; d_call: TRBD1; v_call: TRBV27; j_call: TRBJ2-1; cdr3_nt: TGTGCCAGCAGTTTCGTAGGGACAGGGGCCTACAATGAGCAGTTCTTC; cdr3_aa: CASSFVGTGAYNEQFF
clone_size: -; d_call: -; v_call: TRBV28; j_call: TRBJ2-7; cdr3_nt: TGTGCCAGCACTCCCGGGGGAAGGGGGCAATACGAGCAGTACTTC; cdr3_aa: CASTPGGRGQYEQYF
clone_size: -; d_call: TRBD1; v_call: TRBV11-3; j_call: TRBJ2-3; cdr3_nt: TGTGCCAGCAGCCTCGGACAGGGAGTAGGAGATACGCAGTATTTT; cdr3_aa: CASSLGQGVGDTQYF
clone_size: -; d_call: TRBD1; v_call: TRBV9; j_call: TRBJ1-2; cdr3_nt: TGTGCCAGCAGCGTAGGGGGCGAGACAGGGGTCCATGGCTACACCTTC; cdr3_aa: CASSVGGETGVHGYTF
clone_size: -; d_call: TRBD1; v_call: TRBV6-5; j_call: TRBJ1-2; cdr3_nt: TGTGCCAGCAGTCCCCGTGGGACAGGGATAGGCTACACCTTC; cdr3_aa: CASSPRGTGIGYTF
clone_size: -; d_call: TRBD1; v_call: TRBV6-6; j_call: TRBJ2-4; cdr3_nt: TGTGCCAGCAGTTATGACAGGGGCCTAGCCAAAAACATTCAGTACTTC; cdr3_aa: CASSYDRGLAKNIQYF
clone_size: -; d_call: TRBD2; v_call: TRBV19; j_call: TRBJ2-7; cdr3_nt: TGTGCCAGTACCCCAACAACCCAAAGTGAGCGGGGAGTCTCCTACGAGCAGTACTTC; cdr3_aa: CASTPTTQSERGVSYEQYF
clone_size: -; d_call: -; v_call: TRBV7-2; j_call: TRBJ2-3; cdr3_nt: TGTGCCAGCAGCCCTCGGGGAGGCGGGAAAACAGATACGCAGTATTTT; cdr3_aa: CASSPRGGGKTDTQYF
clone_size: -; d_call: TRBD2; v_call: TRBV10-1; j_call: TRBJ2-1; cdr3_nt: TGCGCCAGCACTCCAGGGACTAGCGGGAAGGTCAATGAGCAGTTCTTC; cdr3_aa: CASTPGTSGKVNEQFF
clone_size: -; d_call: -; v_call: TRBV4-3; j_call: TRBJ2-7; cdr3_nt: TGCGCCAGCAGCCAAGATTCGGCGGGGCCCCTCTACGAGCAGTACTTC; cdr3_aa: CASSQDSAGPLYEQYF
clone_size: -; d_call: -; v_call: TRBV25-1; j_call: TRBJ2-3; cdr3_nt: TGTGCCAGCAGTGAATTGGACACCACCACAGATACGCAGTATTTT; cdr3_aa: CASSELDTTTDTQYF
clone_size: few; d_call: -; v_call: TRBV5-6; j_call: TRBJ1-4; cdr3_nt: TGTGCCAGCAGCTTGGGAGGTGGTGCAACTAATGAAAAACTGTTTTTT; cdr3_aa: CASSLGGGATNEKLFF
clone_size: few; d_call: TRBD1; v_call: TRBV19; j_call: TRBJ1-5; cdr3_nt: TGTGCCAGTAGTATCTTCTTTCCTAGGGGGCGAACCAATCAGCCCCAGCATTTT; cdr3_aa: CASSIFFPRGRTNQPQHF
clone_size: -; d_call: -; v_call: TRBV30; j_call: TRBJ2-1; cdr3_nt: TGTGCGCTGGAGCTATGGAGCTCCTACAATGAGCAGTTCTTC; cdr3_aa: CALELWSSYNEQFF
clone_size: -; d_call: -; v_call: TRBV28; j_call: TRBJ2-2; cdr3_nt: TGTGCCAGCAGCGCCCCCCACAGGGGACTCGGGGAGCTGTTTTTT; cdr3_aa: CASSAPHRGLGELFF
clone_size: -; d_call: TRBD1; v_call: TRBV5-1; j_call: TRBJ1-3; cdr3_nt: TGCGCCAGCAGCCAGTCGCCCGGGACAGGGGGAAACACCATATATTTT; cdr3_aa: CASSQSPGTGGNTIYF
clone_size: once; d_call: TRBD1; v_call: TRBV29-1; j_call: TRBJ2-7; cdr3_nt: TGCAGCGCTCGGGACAGGGGGCGGGTGGAGGAGGACGAGCAGTACTTC; cdr3_aa: CSARDRGRVEEDEQYF
clone_size: -; d_call: TRBD2; v_call: TRBV15; j_call: TRBJ2-5; cdr3_nt: TGTGCCACCAGCAGACTACGGATAGCGGGGGGAGAGACCCAGTACTTC; cdr3_aa: CATSRLRIAGGETQYF
clone_size: once; d_call: -; v_call: TRBV5-1; j_call: TRBJ2-5; cdr3_nt: TGCGCCAGCAGCTTGATGCAGGCCCTTCGGGAGACCCAGTACTTC; cdr3_aa: CASSLMQALRETQYF
clone_size: -; d_call: -; v_call: TRBV30; j_call: TRBJ1-2; cdr3_nt: TGTGCCTGGGACTTCGGACTCCCCGGCTACACCTTC; cdr3_aa: CAWDFGLPGYTF
clone_size: -; d_call: -; v_call: TRBV11-2; j_call: TRBJ2-3; cdr3_nt: TGTGCCAGCAGCTTAATCTCAGATACGCAGTATTTT; cdr3_aa: CASSLISDTQYF
clone_size: -; d_call: TRBD1; v_call: TRBV11-3; j_call: TRBJ2-2; cdr3_nt: TGTGCCAGCAGCCCGGGACAGGGGTTCACCGGGGAGCTGTTTTTT; cdr3_aa: CASSPGQGFTGELFF
clone_size: -; d_call: -; v_call: TRBV11-3; j_call: TRBJ2-3; cdr3_nt: TGTGCCAGCAGCCCATTCCCCCGGACAGGGAGGGCAGATACGCAGTATTTT; cdr3_aa: CASSPFPRTGRADTQYF
clone_size: -; d_call: TRBD1; v_call: TRBV9; j_call: TRBJ2-2; cdr3_nt: TGTGCCAGCAGCGTTTCAGGGGGTGAATCCGGGGAGCTGTTTTTT; cdr3_aa: CASSVSGGESGELFF
clone_size: -; d_call: -; v_call: TRBV5-4; j_call: TRBJ2-1; cdr3_nt: TGTGCCAGCAGCCTATATCACAATGAGCAGTTCTTC; cdr3_aa: CASSLYHNEQFF
clone_size: -; d_call: TRBD2; v_call: TRBV5-4; j_call: TRBJ2-7; cdr3_nt: TGTGCCAGCAGCCCGGGACTAGCGGGAGGGCCTTCCGAGCAGTACTTC; cdr3_aa: CASSPGLAGGPSEQYF
clone_size: -; d_call: -; v_call: TRBV7-9; j_call: TRBJ1-1; cdr3_nt: TGTGCCAGCAGCTTAGTCGAGGGTAACACTGAAGCTTTCTTT; cdr3_aa: CASSLVEGNTEAFF
clone_size: -; d_call: TRBD2; v_call: TRBV18; j_call: TRBJ2-1; cdr3_nt: TGTGCCAGCTCACCAGCTTTAGCGGGGGACAATGAGCAGTTCTTC; cdr3_aa: CASSPALAGDNEQFF